This entry lists 19 T cell receptor beta chains sequenced from one sample in a study of beta chain features in type 1 diabetes. Their target antigens are unknown. Study results and limitations: TCRB CDR3s from Type 1 diabetes patients were moderately but significantly shorter in all four CD4+ subsets.

All of the isolated RNA was reverse transcribed, so expressed TCRB transcripts were sequenced. Measured with immunoSEQ multiplex PCR; TCRdb has only the in-frame clones, and not every one. Altogether hundreds of thousands of clones are present, about an eighth being singletons, with the ten largest covering 0.022%. Sequenced: naive CD4+ T cells from blood. These TCRs come from a young man with type 1 diabetes.

V gene TRBV6-1 combines with J gene TRBJ1-2; a possible D gene is TRBD1 (5 bases). Germline V gene sequence: CDR1 MNHNS, CDR2 SASEGT. CDR3 size: 13 residues. V was pared by 6 bases and J by 0 bases, with 8 bases between. For the CDR3, the DNA is TGTGCCAGCAGCGACAGTTCTAACTATGGCTACACCTTC. Its protein is CASSDSSNYGYTF.

The chain links TRBV7-9 to TRBJ2-3; possibly TRBD1 for D (5 bases). The CDR3 contains 13 residues. Germline-derived CDR1 and CDR2 are SEHNR and FQNEAQ (reference sequence). Trimming pared 6 bases from V and 7 bases from J, leaving 14 bases between. The CDR3 is CASRGQGLNTQYF. DNA of the CDR3: TGTGCCAGCAGGGGTCAGGGCCTTAATACGCAGTATTTT. Full variable domain (outside the CDR3, taken from reference TRBV7-9 and TRBJ2-3): DTGVSQNPRHKITKRGQNVTFRCDPISEHNRLYWYRQTLGQGPEFLTYFQNEAQLEKSRLLSDRFSAERPKGSFSTLEIQRTEQGDSAMYLCASRGQGLNTQYFGPGTRLTVL.

The chain employs TRBV20-1 and TRBJ1-1, with D hard to call. The CDR3 has 9 amino acids. The germline V gene encodes CDR1 DFQATT and CDR2 SNEGSKA (reference sequence). CDR3 protein: CRQDTEAFF. CDR3 coding DNA: TGCAGGCAAGACACTGAAGCTTTCTTT.

This clone was seen more than once but under ten times. V usage is TRBV25-1 and J usage is TRBJ2-7; D is perhaps TRBD1 or TRBD2 (5 bases each). CDR1 is MGHDK, CDR2 SYGVNS, per germline. There are 17 residues in the CDR3. V shed 1 base and J shed 1 base, with 17 bases lying between them. CDR3 protein: CASSESGSARTSYEQYF. In DNA, the CDR3 is TGTGCCAGCAGTGAATCAGGGTCTGCCAGGACTTCCTACGAGCAGTACTTC.

This clone was found a few times. This sample also contains other DNA sequences that code for the same CDR3. The chain recombines TRBV18 with TRBJ1-2; D not resolved. The CDR3 consists of 11 residues. Trimming removed 3 bases at V and 6 bases at J, with 5 bases between. Germline lookup yields CDR1 KGHSH and CDR2 LQKENI. The CDR3 DNA is TGTGCCAGCTCACCGAGAGATGGCTACACCTTC. The encoded protein is CASSPRDGYTF.

The rearrangement joins TRBV14 to TRBJ2-4; unclear D gene. The CDR3 totals 14 residues. The V end was cut by 5 bases, the J end by 0 bases, with 8 bases between. Germline lookup yields CDR1 SGHDN and CDR2 FVKESK. CDR3 loop: CASSSLVAKNIQYF. DNA of the CDR3: TGTGCCAGCAGCTCCCTGGTAGCCAAAAACATTCAGTACTTC.

The chain recombines TRBV6-5 with TRBJ1-4; D call uncertain. The length of the CDR3 is 12 residues. Germline CDR1 is MNHEY and CDR2 is SVGAGI. V shed 7 bases and J shed 6 bases, with 9 bases lying between them. CDR3 loop: CASTGRDEKLFF. CDR3 DNA sequence: TGTGCCAGCACCGGGAGGGATGAAAAACTGTTTTTT.

This clone showed up just a few times. This sequence joins TRBV4-1 and TRBJ1-6; D unclear. Deletions cut 4 bases from V and 6 bases from J, with 13 bases between. Germline assignment: CDR1 MGHRA and CDR2 YSYEKL. The CDR3 length is 15 residues. In DNA, the CDR3 is TGCGCCAGCAGCCTACCAGACCGATTTAATTCACCCCTCCACTTT. Protein: CASSLPDRFNSPLHF.

The chain carries TRBV6-5 and TRBJ2-4; D tentatively fits TRBD1 or TRBD2 (7 bases each). The CDR3 covers 16 residues. V gave up 2 bases and J gave up 7 bases, with 18 bases separating them. Germline values: CDR1 MNHEY, CDR2 SVGAGI. The CDR3 DNA follows: TGTGCCAGCAGTTACCGCCCGACAGGGAGGGGGAACATTCAGTACTTC. Encoded protein: CASSYRPTGRGNIQYF.

This clone occurred a few times. J is TRBJ1-1 and V is TRBV5-1; D is ambiguous. Trimming pared 4 bases from V and 1 base from J, leaving 14 bases between. The CDR3 covers 15 residues. Germline V CDR1 and CDR2: SGHRS, YFSETQ. As DNA, the CDR3 is TGCGCCAGCAGCAAAAGGCCCGAGACGAACACTGAAGCTTTCTTT. It specifies CASSKRPETNTEAFF.

This clone came up a few times. The chain joins TRBV5-4 to TRBJ1-1; 7 nucleotides agree with TRBD1. The CDR3 runs 14 residues. After removal of 0 bases from V and 8 bases from J, the junction contained 7 bases not matched to a gene. Germline V gene sequence: CDR1 SGHNT, CDR2 YYREEE (reference sequence). The DNA for the CDR3 is TGTGCCAGCAGCTTGGACCAACTACAGGGGGAAGCTTTCTTT. Translation gives CASSLDQLQGEAFF. The full variable domain, with the rest looked up from reference TRBV5-4 and TRBJ1-1, is ETGVTQSPTHLIKTRGQQVTLRCSSQSGHNTVSWYQQALGQGPQFIFQYYREEENGRGNFPPRFSGLQFPNYSSELNVNALELDDSALYLCASSLDQLQGEAFFGQGTRLTVV.

This clone was observed a handful of times. The chain recombines TRBV13 with TRBJ1-2, with D unclear. CDR1 and CDR2 from the germline V gene are PRHDT and FYEKMQ (reference sequence). Trimming stripped 4 bases from V and 0 bases from J, with 12 bases between. The CDR3 is 15 amino acids. For the CDR3, the DNA is TGTGCCAGCAGCTCCGGGGAGGCGGCTAACTATGGCTACACCTTC. It is translated as CASSSGEAANYGYTF. The variable domain in full, with the rest retrieved from reference TRBV13 and TRBJ1-2, is AAGVIQSPRHLIKEKRETATLKCYPIPRHDTVYWYQQGPGQDPQFLISFYEKMQSDKGSIPDRFSAQQFSDYHSELNMSSLELGDSALYFCASSSGEAANYGYTFGSGTRLTVV.

The rearrangement uses TRBV7-8 and TRBJ2-4; 7 positions agree with TRBD1. With V trimmed by 4 bases and J by 10 bases, 1 base remained unmatched. CDR1 and CDR2 from the germline V gene are SGHVS and FQNEAQ. The CDR3 contains 11 residues. Written as DNA, the CDR3 is TGTGCCAGCAGCTCACAGGGGATTCAGTACTTC. Translated: CASSSQGIQYF.

This clone was counted between two and nine times. The genes are TRBV6-5 and TRBJ1-6; D not resolved. The V end was cut by 0 bases, the J end by 6 bases, with 12 bases between. This CDR3 has 16 residues. Germline V lookup: CDR1 MNHEY, CDR2 SVGAGI. CDR3 loop: CASSYSNFEGNSPLHF. DNA for the CDR3: TGTGCCAGCAGTTACTCGAATTTTGAGGGTAATTCACCCCTCCACTTT.

A few counts support this clone. The chain is built from TRBV5-6 and TRBJ2-7; tentatively, D is TRBD1 or TRBD2 (5 bases each). Trimming pared 2 bases from V and 2 bases from J, leaving 17 bases between. Germline V gene data show CDR1 as SGHDT and CDR2 as YYEEEE. This CDR3 has 16 residues. The CDR3 DNA follows: TGTGCCAGCAGCTTCGCCGGGACCAAAAGGGCCTACGAGCAGTACTTC. It translates to CASSFAGTKRAYEQYF.

The table lists this clone with a few counts. The rearrangement joins TRBV18 to TRBJ2-3; TRBD2 is a possible D gene (6 bases). Trimming cost V 6 bases and J 0 bases, with 13 bases left between them. The CDR3 length is 15 residues. Germline assignment: CDR1 KGHSH and CDR2 LQKENI. The DNA for the CDR3 is TGTGCCAGCTCCCCGGACGGGACTAGCACAGATACGCAGTATTTT. The encoded protein is CASSPDGTSTDTQYF.

In its sample, this clone was seen a few times. J is TRBJ1-5 and V is TRBV6-1; perhaps TRBD1 as D (5 bases). Looked up from germline, CDR1 is MNHNS and CDR2 is SASEGT. V gave up 6 bases and J gave up 2 bases, with 11 bases separating them. This CDR3 region has 14 residues. The chain's CDR3 is CASRTAYGNQPQHF. CDR3 nucleotide sequence: TGTGCCAGCAGGACAGCTTATGGCAATCAGCCCCAGCATTTT.

This clone was picked up a small number of times. This chain links TRBV14 with TRBJ1-1; 7 bases match TRBD1. CDR1 SGHDN and CDR2 FVKESK come from the germline V gene. The CDR3 sequence is 15 residues long. After removal of 3 bases from V and 4 bases from J, the junction contained 8 bases not matched to a gene. Here the CDR3 DNA reads TGTGCCAGCAGCCAGAGACAGGGAATAGGCACTGAAGCTTTCTTT. Encoded protein: CASSQRQGIGTEAFF.

This clone was seen only a few times. The chain joins TRBV29-1 to TRBJ1-5; D remains unclear. Looked up from germline, CDR1 is SQVTM and CDR2 is ANQGSEA. Trimming removed 4 bases from V and 0 bases from J, with 7 bases in between. The CDR3 is made up of 13 amino acids. CDR3 residues: CSVGGTSNQPQHF. CDR3 DNA sequence: TGCAGCGTTGGCGGAACTAGCAATCAGCCCCAGCATTTT.